The clone carrying this TCR beta chain was picked up many times. The antigen is undetermined. This entry belongs to a study of early T cells in non-severe SARS-CoV-2 infection. Turning to the study itself: Sequencing was performed on bulk RNA from unsorted whole blood, leaving chains unpaired.

The TCR library protocol was used to attach unique molecular identifiers. These identifiers were attached to individual cDNA molecules. TCRdb re-called the 5' RACE reads with MiXCR, one entry per CDR3 protein. The repertoire includes tens of thousands of distinct CDR3 sequences, around 3.6% of them detected once, and about 3% sits in the top ten. The study, taken as a whole, reports: Reliance on VDJdb matching favored anti-spike CD8 responses; private and CD4 specificities were missed.

The TCR comes from an adult who was a healthcare worker with PCR-confirmed SARS-CoV-2 infection or an uninfected control (not recorded which). Source material: whole blood.

The CDR3 region is CASSPTSFPGYTF. The CDR3 DNA follows: TGTGCCAGCAGCCCGACCTCCTTCCCGGGCTACACCTTC. The chain joins TRBV7-2 to TRBJ1-2; no firm D call. The CDR3 covers 13 residues. CDR1 and CDR2 (germline): SGHTA, FQGNSA. Between the trimmed V and J ends, which lost 5 bases and 8 bases, there was a span of 15 bases.